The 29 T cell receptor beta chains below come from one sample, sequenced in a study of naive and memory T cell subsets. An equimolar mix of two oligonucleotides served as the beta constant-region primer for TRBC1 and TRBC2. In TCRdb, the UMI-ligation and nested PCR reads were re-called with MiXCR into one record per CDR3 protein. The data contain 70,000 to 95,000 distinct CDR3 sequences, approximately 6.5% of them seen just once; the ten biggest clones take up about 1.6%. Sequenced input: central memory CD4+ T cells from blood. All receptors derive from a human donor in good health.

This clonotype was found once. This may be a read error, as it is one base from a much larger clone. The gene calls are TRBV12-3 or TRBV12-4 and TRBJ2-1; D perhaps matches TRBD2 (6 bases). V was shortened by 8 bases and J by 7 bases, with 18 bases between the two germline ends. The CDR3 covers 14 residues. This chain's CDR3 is CASGNRTAGNEQFF. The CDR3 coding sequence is TGTGCCAGCGGTAACCGGACTGCGGGGAATGAGCAGTTCTTC.

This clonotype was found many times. The CDR3, as DNA: TGCAGTGCTAAAGGCCGGGGGTGGGGATTTGGGGAGCAGTACTTC. This gives the protein CSAKGRGWGFGEQYF. The rearrangement links TRBV20-1 to TRBJ2-7, with D tentatively TRBD2 (6 bases). The CDR3 totals 15 residues. The germline CDR1 and CDR2 sequences are DFQATT and SNEGSKA (reference sequence). Between the trimmed V and J ends, which lost 4 bases and 7 bases, there was a span of 23 bases.

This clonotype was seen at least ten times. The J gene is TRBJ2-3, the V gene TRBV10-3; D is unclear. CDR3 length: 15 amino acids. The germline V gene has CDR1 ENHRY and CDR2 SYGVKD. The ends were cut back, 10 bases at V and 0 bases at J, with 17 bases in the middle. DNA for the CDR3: TGTGCCACCTCCCCCCGGGCCTCTAGCACAGATACGCAGTATTTT. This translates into CATSPRASSTDTQYF.

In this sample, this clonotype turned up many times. CDR3 nucleotide sequence: TGTGCCAGCAGCAGAACTATGACTAGCGGGACAGAGCAGTTCTTC. Protein: CASSRTMTSGTEQFF. This sequence joins TRBV5-6 and TRBJ2-1, with 11 nucleotides matching TRBD2. Germline loops: CDR1 SGHDT, CDR2 YYEEEE. V shed 4 bases and J 10 bases; nucleotides not matched to a gene: 10. The CDR3 sequence is 15 residues long.

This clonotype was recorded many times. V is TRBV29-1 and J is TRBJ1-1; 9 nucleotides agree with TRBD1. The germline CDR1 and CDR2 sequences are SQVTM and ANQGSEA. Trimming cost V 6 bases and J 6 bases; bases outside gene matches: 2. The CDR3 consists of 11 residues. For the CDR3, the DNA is TGCAGCGTGACAGGGGGGCCTGAAGCTTTCTTT. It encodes CSVTGGPEAFF.

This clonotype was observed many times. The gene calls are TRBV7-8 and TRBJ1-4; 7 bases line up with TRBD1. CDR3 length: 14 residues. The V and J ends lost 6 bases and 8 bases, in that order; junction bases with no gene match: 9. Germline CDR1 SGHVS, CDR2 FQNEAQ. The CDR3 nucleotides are TGTGCCAGCAGTACACAGGGGTCTGGCGAAAAACTGTTTTTT. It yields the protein CASSTQGSGEKLFF.

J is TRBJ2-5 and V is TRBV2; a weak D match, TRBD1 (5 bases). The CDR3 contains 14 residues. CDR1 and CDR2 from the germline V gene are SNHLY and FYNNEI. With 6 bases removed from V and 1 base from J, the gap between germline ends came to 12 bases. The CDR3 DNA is TGTGCCAGCAGACAAAAGACAGTCCAAGAGACCCAGTACTTC. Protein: CASRQKTVQETQYF.

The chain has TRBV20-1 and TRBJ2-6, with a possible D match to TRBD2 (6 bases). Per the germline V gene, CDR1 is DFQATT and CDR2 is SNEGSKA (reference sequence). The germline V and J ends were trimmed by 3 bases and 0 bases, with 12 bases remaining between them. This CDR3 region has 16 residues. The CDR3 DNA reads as TGCAGTGCTAGGCCGGGACTTTCCTCTGGGGCCAACGTCCTGACTTTC. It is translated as CSARPGLSSGANVLTF.

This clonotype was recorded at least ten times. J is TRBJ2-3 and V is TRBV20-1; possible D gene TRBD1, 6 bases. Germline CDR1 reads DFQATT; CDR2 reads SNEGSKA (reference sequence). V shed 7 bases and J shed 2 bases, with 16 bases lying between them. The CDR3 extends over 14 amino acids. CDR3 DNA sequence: TGCAGTGGTAGCCAGGGACAACTCACAGATACGCAGTATTTT. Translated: CSGSQGQLTDTQYF.

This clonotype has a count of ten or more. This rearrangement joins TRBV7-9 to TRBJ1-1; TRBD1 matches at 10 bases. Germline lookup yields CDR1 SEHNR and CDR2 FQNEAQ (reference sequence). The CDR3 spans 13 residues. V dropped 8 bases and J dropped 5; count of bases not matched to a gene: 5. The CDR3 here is CASGRQGATEAFF. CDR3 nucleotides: TGTGCCAGCGGAAGACAGGGGGCGACTGAAGCTTTCTTT.

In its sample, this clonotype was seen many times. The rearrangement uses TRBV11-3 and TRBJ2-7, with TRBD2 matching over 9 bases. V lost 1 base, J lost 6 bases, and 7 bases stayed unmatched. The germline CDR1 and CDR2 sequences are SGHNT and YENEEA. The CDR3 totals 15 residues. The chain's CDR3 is CASSLGGRSGSEQYF. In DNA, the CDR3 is TGTGCCAGCAGCTTAGGAGGGCGTAGCGGGAGCGAGCAGTACTTC.

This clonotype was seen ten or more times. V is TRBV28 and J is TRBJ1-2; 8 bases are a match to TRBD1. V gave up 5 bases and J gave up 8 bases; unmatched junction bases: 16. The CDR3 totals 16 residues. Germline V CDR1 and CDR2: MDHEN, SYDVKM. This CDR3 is CASSILSGTGLKGYTF. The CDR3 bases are TGTGCCAGCAGTATCTTATCCGGGACAGGTCTTAAGGGCTACACCTTC.

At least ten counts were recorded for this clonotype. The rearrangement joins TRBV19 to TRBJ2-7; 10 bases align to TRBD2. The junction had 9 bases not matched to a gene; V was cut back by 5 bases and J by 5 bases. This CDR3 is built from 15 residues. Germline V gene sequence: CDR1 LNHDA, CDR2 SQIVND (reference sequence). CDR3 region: CASSSVLAGVNEQYF. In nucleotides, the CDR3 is TGTGCCAGTAGTTCGGTTCTAGCGGGAGTCAACGAGCAGTACTTC. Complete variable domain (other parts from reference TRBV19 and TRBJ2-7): DGGITQSPKYLFRKEGQNVTLSCEQNLNHDAMYWYRQDPGQGLRLIYYSQIVNDFQKGDIAEGYSVSREKKESFPLTVTSAQKNPTAFYLCASSSVLAGVNEQYFGPGTRLTVT.

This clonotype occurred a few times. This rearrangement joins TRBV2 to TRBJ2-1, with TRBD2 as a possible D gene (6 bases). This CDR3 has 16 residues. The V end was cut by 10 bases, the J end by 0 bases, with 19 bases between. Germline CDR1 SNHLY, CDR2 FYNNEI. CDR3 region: CAKQTSPNFSYNEQFF. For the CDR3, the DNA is TGTGCCAAACAAACTAGCCCTAACTTCTCCTACAATGAGCAGTTCTTC.

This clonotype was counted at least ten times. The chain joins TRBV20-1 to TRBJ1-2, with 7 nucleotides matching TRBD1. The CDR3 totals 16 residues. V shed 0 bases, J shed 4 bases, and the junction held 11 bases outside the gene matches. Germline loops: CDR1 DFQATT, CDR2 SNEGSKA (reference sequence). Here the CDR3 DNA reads TGCAGTGCTAGAGACCGACACAGGGGACTCGGCTATGGCTACACCTTC. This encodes CSARDRHRGLGYGYTF.

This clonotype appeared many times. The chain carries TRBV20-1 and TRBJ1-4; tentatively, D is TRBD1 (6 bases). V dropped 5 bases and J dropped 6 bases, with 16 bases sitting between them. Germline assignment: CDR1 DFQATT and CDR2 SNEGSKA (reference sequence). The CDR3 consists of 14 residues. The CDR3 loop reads CSALPGAGDEKLFF. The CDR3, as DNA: TGCAGTGCTTTGCCAGGGGCCGGGGATGAAAAACTGTTTTTT.

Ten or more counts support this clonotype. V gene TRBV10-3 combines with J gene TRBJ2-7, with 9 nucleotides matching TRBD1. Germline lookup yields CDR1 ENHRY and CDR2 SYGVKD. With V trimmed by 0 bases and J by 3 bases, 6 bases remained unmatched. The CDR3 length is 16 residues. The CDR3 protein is CAISESTGTGFYEQYF. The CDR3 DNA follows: TGTGCCATCAGTGAGTCGACCGGGACAGGGTTCTACGAGCAGTACTTC.

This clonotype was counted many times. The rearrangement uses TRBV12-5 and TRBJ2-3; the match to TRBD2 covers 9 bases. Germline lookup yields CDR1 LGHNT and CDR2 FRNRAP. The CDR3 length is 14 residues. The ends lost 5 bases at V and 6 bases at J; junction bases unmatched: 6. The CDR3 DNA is TGTGCTAGTGGTATCGGACTAGCGATGGATACGCAGTATTTT. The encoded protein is CASGIGLAMDTQYF.

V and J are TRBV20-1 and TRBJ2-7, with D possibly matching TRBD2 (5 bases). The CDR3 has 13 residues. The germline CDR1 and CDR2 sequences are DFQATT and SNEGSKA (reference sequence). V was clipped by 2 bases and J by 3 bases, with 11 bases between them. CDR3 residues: CSARRSVGYEQYF. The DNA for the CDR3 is TGCAGTGCTAGACGTAGCGTTGGCTACGAGCAGTACTTC.

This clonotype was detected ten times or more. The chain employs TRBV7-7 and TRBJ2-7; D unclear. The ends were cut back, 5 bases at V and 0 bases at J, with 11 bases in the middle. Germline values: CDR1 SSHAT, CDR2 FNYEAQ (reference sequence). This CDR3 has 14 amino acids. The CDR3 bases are TGTGCCAGCAGCAGGACGGATAGCTCCTACGAGCAGTACTTC. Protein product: CASSRTDSSYEQYF.

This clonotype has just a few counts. CDR3 sequence reads: CASSLNMKDYGYTF. CDR3 coding DNA: TGTGCCAGCAGCTTAAACATGAAGGATTATGGCTACACCTTC. The V and J genes are TRBV5-4 and TRBJ1-2; D call uncertain. The germline V gene has CDR1 SGHNT and CDR2 YYREEE (reference sequence). V was shortened by 2 bases and J by 5 bases, with 13 bases between the two germline ends. CDR3 length: 14 residues.

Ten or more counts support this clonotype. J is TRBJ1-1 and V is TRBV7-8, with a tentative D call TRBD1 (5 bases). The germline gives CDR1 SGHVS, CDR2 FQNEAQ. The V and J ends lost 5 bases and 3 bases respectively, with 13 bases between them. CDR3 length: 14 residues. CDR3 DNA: TGTGCCAGCAGCCTGGGGGGGTTTGACACTGAAGCTTTCTTT. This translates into CASSLGGFDTEAFF.

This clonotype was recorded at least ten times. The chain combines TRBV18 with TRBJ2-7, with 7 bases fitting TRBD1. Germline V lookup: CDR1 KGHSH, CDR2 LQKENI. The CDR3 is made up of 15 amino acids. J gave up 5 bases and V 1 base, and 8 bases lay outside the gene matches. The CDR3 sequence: CASSPRTRGHDEQYF. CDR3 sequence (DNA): TGTGCCAGCTCACCACGAACTAGGGGGCACGACGAGCAGTACTTC.

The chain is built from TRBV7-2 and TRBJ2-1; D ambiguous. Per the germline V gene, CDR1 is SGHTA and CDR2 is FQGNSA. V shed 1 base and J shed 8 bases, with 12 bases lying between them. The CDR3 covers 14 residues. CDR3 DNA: TGTGCCAGCAGCTTAGGTGATAGCTCGCATGAGCAGTTCTTC. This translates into CASSLGDSSHEQFF. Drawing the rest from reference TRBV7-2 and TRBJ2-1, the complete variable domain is GAGVSQSPSNKVTEKGKDVELRCDPISGHTALYWYRQSLGQGLEFLIYFQGNSAPDKSGLPSDRFSAERTGGSVSTLTIQRTQQEDSAVYLCASSLGDSSHEQFFGPGTRLTVL.

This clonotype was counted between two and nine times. CDR3 DNA sequence: TGTGCCAGCAGTAGACAGGGCAGGTCTGAAGCTTTCTTT. Its translation is CASSRQGRSEAFF. J is TRBJ1-1 and V is TRBV6-5; 7 nucleotides line up with TRBD1. J was trimmed by 6 bases and V by 5 bases; bases with no gene match: 6. Germline V gene sequence: CDR1 MNHEY, CDR2 SVGAGI. CDR3 length: 13 amino acids.

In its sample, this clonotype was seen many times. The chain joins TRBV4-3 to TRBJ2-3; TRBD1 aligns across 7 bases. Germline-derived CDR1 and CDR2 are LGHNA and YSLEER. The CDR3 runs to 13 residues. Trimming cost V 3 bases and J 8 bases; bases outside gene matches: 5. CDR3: CASSQGDRATQYF. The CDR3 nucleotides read TGCGCCAGCAGCCAGGGGGACAGAGCTACGCAGTATTTT.

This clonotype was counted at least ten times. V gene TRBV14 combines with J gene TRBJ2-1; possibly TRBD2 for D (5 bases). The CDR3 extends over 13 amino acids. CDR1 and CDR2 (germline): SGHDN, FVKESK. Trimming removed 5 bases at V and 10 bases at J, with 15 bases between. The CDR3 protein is CASSSGLGREQFF. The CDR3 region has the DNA TGTGCCAGCAGCTCCGGACTGGGTCGGGAGCAGTTCTTC.

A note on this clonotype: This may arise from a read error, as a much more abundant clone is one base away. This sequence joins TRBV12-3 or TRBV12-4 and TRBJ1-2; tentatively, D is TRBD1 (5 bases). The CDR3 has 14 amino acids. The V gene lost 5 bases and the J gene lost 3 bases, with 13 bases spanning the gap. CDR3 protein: CASSPGQVYYGYTF. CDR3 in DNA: TGTGCCAGCAGTCCGGGGCAGGTGTACTATGGCTACACCTTC.

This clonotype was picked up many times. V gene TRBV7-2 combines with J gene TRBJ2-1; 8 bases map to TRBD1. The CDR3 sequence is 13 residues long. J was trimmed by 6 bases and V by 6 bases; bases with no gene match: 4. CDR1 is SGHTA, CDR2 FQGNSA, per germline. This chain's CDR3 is CASRDRDFNEQFF. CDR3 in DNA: TGTGCCAGCAGGGACAGGGATTTCAATGAGCAGTTCTTC.